The TCR beta chain under discussion was sequenced for a study of blood T cell repertoires in COVID-19. Data came from immunoSEQ multiplex PCR; TCRdb stores just in-frame clones and leaves some out. Seen here are around 290,000 clones, 70% to 90% observed once, and the top ten hold approximately 1%. From germline, CDR1 is LNHNV and CDR2 YYDKDF (reference sequence). The CDR3 length is 13 residues. Trimming cost V 2 bases and J 9 bases, with 13 bases left between them. The sequence came from a woman aged 30 to 39 who had recovered from COVID-19. The chain uses TRBV15 and TRBJ1-1; TRBD1 is a possible D gene (6 bases). The sample consisted of PBMCs or T cells enriched from blood (not recorded which). DNA of the CDR3: TGTGCCACCAGCAGACCGGGACAAAAAAAAGCTTTCTTT. Translating it yields CATSRPGQKKAFF.